The 8 T cell receptor beta chains reported below all come from one sample, sequenced in a study of blood T cell repertoires in COVID-19. Assay: immunoSEQ multiplex PCR; the TCRdb copy retains only in-frame clones and omits some. The sample has 150,000 to 200,000 clones; roughly nine tenths are singletons. Specimen: peripheral blood. These receptors originate from a woman between 55 and 75 years old with COVID-19, enrolled during active disease.

The chain joins TRBV5-4 to TRBJ2-2; TRBD1 aligns across 10 bases. Per the germline V gene, CDR1 is SGHNT and CDR2 is YYREEE (reference sequence). The CDR3 length is 16 residues. Unmatched junction bases numbered 5, after V lost 0 bases and J lost 6 bases. The CDR3 DNA reads TGTGCCAGCAGCTTGGGTCGGGACAGGGGAGCCGGGGAGCTGTTTTTT. It codes for CASSLGRDRGAGELFF.

V usage is TRBV28 and J usage is TRBJ1-2; D gene unclear. This CDR3 is 14 amino acids long. Trimming stripped 4 bases from V and 4 bases from J, with 13 bases between. Germline V lookup: CDR1 MDHEN, CDR2 SYDVKM. This CDR3 reads CASSYFGEVYGYTF. CDR3 nucleotides: TGTGCCAGCAGTTACTTCGGTGAGGTCTATGGCTACACCTTC.

CDR3 coding DNA: TGTGCCAGCAGCCCGCGGACAGGCTCCTCTGGAAACACCATATATTTT. Protein product: CASSPRTGSSGNTIYF. The chain has TRBV11-3 and TRBJ1-3, with 7 bases that match TRBD1. This CDR3 contains 16 residues. Germline CDR1 is SGHNT and CDR2 is YENEEA. J was trimmed by 0 bases and V by 5 bases; bases with no gene match: 7.

This clone has only a few counts. The rearrangement joins TRBV4-2 to TRBJ1-2; 7 nucleotides agree with TRBD1. The CDR3 has 15 residues. Trimming took 4 bases from V and 6 from J; bases not matched to a gene: 11. Germline values: CDR1 LGHNA, CDR2 YNFKEQ. CDR3 region: CASSPGTANFHGYTF. CDR3 nucleotides: TGTGCCAGCAGCCCAGGGACAGCGAATTTTCATGGCTACACCTTC.

The chain uses TRBV6-5 and TRBJ1-4; tentative D call: TRBD1 (5 bases). The CDR3 covers 13 residues. CDR1 is MNHEY and CDR2 is SVGAGI in the germline V gene. V was pared by 7 bases and J by 4 bases, with 10 bases between. In DNA, the CDR3 is TGTGCCAGCAATAGAAGGGGTAATGAAAAACTGTTTTTT. Encoded protein: CASNRRGNEKLFF.

The CDR3 DNA reads as TGCGCCAGCAAAAAAGAGCCTGGAAACACCATATATTTT. Translation gives CASKKEPGNTIYF. V and J are TRBV5-1 and TRBJ1-3; D unclear. Per the germline V gene, CDR1 is SGHRS and CDR2 is YFSETQ. With 6 bases removed from V and 2 bases from J, the gap between germline ends came to 9 bases. The CDR3 covers 13 residues.

The chain is built from TRBV27 and TRBJ2-3; 7 bases fit TRBD1. Per germline, CDR1 MNHEY and CDR2 SMNVEV (reference sequence). This CDR3 has 16 amino acids. J lost 4 bases, V lost 3 bases, and 10 bases had no gene match. The CDR3: CASSLNLGGGSDTQYF. CDR3 DNA: TGTGCCAGCAGTTTGAATCTAGGGGGCGGATCAGATACGCAGTATTTT.

The genes are TRBV14 and TRBJ1-2; D is undetermined. CDR1 SGHDN and CDR2 FVKESK come from the germline V gene. The V end was cut by 2 bases, the J end by 4 bases, with 11 bases between. The CDR3 runs to 14 residues. The CDR3 reads CASSQRGLGYGYTF. The CDR3 DNA sequence: TGTGCCAGCAGCCAACGAGGGTTGGGCTATGGCTACACCTTC. The full variable domain, its missing parts supplied by reference TRBV14 and TRBJ1-2, is EAGVTQFPSHSVIEKGQTVTLRCDPISGHDNLYWYRRVMGKEIKFLLHFVKESKQDESGMPNNRFLAERTGGTYSTLKVQPAELEDSGVYFCASSQRGLGYGYTFGSGTRLTVV.